The TCR beta chain described here comes from a study of blood T cell repertoires in COVID-19. Details on this clone: Germline is not matched at one junction end, which may reflect a read error.

Libraries were prepared by immunoSEQ multiplex PCR; TCRdb keeps only in-frame clonotypes and omits some of them. This sample has under 150,000 clones, with approximately 88% found just once. CDR1 and CDR2 from the germline V gene are SGHTA and FQGNSA. The CDR3 consists of 14 residues. Material: peripheral blood. This TCR was recovered from a woman aged 40 to 55 with acute or convalescent COVID-19. V and J are TRBV7-2 and TRBJ2-3; D uncertain. The CDR3 loop is CASSLDRTTYTQYF. In DNA form, the CDR3 reads TGTGCCAGCAGCTTAGACAGAACCACATATACGCAGTATTTT. The whole variable domain, filled in from reference TRBV7-2 and TRBJ2-3, reads GAGVSQSPSNKVTEKGKDVELRCDPISGHTALYWYRQSLGQGLEFLIYFQGNSAPDKSGLPSDRFSAERTGGSVSTLTIQRTQQEDSAVYLCASSLDRTTYTQYFGPGTRLTVL.